This is a list of T cell receptor beta chains from one sample in a study of T cell responses to AZD1222 COVID-19 vaccine. Clones were sequenced by immunoSEQ multiplex PCR, and TCRdb holds only the in-frame ones, with some missing. This table has fewer than 150,000 clones, 93% appearing once. The sequencing here drew on peripheral blood, taken on day 0 of AZD1222 vaccination. These receptors came from an adult in good health. The CDR3 runs from the conserved cysteine through the conserved F or W.

V	J	CDR3
TRBV2	TRBJ1-1	CASSGGTGETRNTEAFF
TRBV2	TRBJ2-1	CASRDRSSYNEQFF
TRBV4-1	TRBJ1-5	CASSQEGQGIPLSNQPQHF
TRBV5-5	TRBJ2-6	CASSLGTFGANVLTF
TRBV18	TRBJ1-5	CASSPRVGGNQPQHF
TRBV5-1	TRBJ1-5	CASSRDSNQPQHF
TRBV7-6	TRBJ2-3	CASSLAPAAGGPSDTQYF
TRBV9	TRBJ1-3	CASSTTGRRSGNTIYF
TRBV13	TRBJ2-7	CASSPSGGGADEQYF
TRBV11-2	TRBJ2-6	CASSPLQGSSFSGANVLTF
TRBV6-4	TRBJ1-5	CASSEGGQEKCQPQHF
TRBV6-6	TRBJ1-2	CASSPLFSTKEGLEGYTF
TRBV19	TRBJ1-4	CASSIKRWSDEKLFF